The 32 T cell receptor beta chains given below trace back to one sample, sequenced in a study of blood T cell repertoires in COVID-19. Clones were sequenced by immunoSEQ multiplex PCR, and TCRdb holds only the in-frame ones, with some missing. The sample consists of 70,000 or so clones, about 93% of them appearing once. The sample taken for sequencing was peripheral blood. The receptor source for this set is a human donor in a cohort sampled during active COVID-19.

J is TRBJ1-1 and V is TRBV6-5, with a tentative D call TRBD1 (6 bases). CDR1 is MNHEY, CDR2 SVGAGI, per germline. The CDR3 sequence is 15 residues long. V gave up 0 bases and J gave up 0 bases, with 8 bases separating them. CDR3 nucleotides: TGTGCCAGCAGTTACTCAGGGGACATGAACACTGAAGCTTTCTTT. Its translation is CASSYSGDMNTEAFF.

V usage is TRBV7-3 and J usage is TRBJ1-3, with D unresolved. The CDR3 spans 15 residues. V dropped 3 bases and J dropped 0 bases, with 9 bases sitting between them. Germline CDR1 reads SGHTA; CDR2 reads FQGTGA. The CDR3 DNA sequence: TGTGCCAGCAGCTTGTTAGGCGGCTCTGGAAACACCATATATTTT. Its translation: CASSLLGGSGNTIYF.

The genes are TRBV5-4 and TRBJ2-3, with 12 bases lining up with TRBD2. J was trimmed by 2 bases and V by 4 bases; bases with no gene match: 5. Germline V gives CDR1 SGHNT, CDR2 YYREEE (reference sequence). The CDR3 has 16 residues. The CDR3 DNA follows: TGTGCCAGCAGCCAAACTAGCGGGGGGAACACAGATACGCAGTATTTT. Translation gives CASSQTSGGNTDTQYF.

This clone is a singleton in its sample. The CDR3 DNA sequence: TGTGCCAGCAGCTCTATAGCGGGGGGGTACGAGCAGTACTTC. Encoded protein: CASSSIAGGYEQYF. The rearrangement uses TRBV11-2 and TRBJ2-7; 11 bases line up with TRBD2. Germline CDR1 SGHAT, CDR2 FQNNGV. This CDR3 contains 14 residues. V lost 4 bases to trimming and J lost 4 bases; unmatched junction nucleotides: 3.

This chain connects TRBV19 to TRBJ1-1; the D gene is possibly TRBD1 (6 bases). Trimming cost V 3 bases and J 1 base, with 9 bases left between them. The CDR3 covers 14 residues. Germline CDR1 LNHDA, CDR2 SQIVND (reference sequence). Here the CDR3 DNA reads TGTGCCAGTAGTATTGGGACAACGAACACTGAAGCTTTCTTT. Amino acid sequence: CASSIGTTNTEAFF. The variable domain in full, with the rest retrieved from reference TRBV19 and TRBJ1-1, is DGGITQSPKYLFRKEGQNVTLSCEQNLNHDAMYWYRQDPGQGLRLIYYSQIVNDFQKGDIAEGYSVSREKKESFPLTVTSAQKNPTAFYLCASSIGTTNTEAFFGQGTRLTVV.

In its sample, this clone was seen once. The chain combines TRBV2 with TRBJ1-4; TRBD1 might be the D (6 bases). There are 14 residues in the CDR3. V dropped 6 bases and J dropped 7 bases, with 15 bases sitting between them. Germline CDR1 and CDR2: SNHLY and FYNNEI. Here the CDR3 DNA reads TGTGCCAGCAGAGAACAGGGAATAGGTGAAAAACTGTTTTTT. It codes for CASREQGIGEKLFF.

V and J are TRBV5-1 and TRBJ2-7; 7 bases align to TRBD1. Germline values: CDR1 SGHRS, CDR2 YFSETQ. The junction had 11 bases not matched to a gene; V was cut back by 7 bases and J by 4 bases. This CDR3 has 14 amino acids. The CDR3, as DNA: TGCGCCAGCTCGGCTGACAGGGCCGGATACGAGCAGTACTTC. It yields the protein CASSADRAGYEQYF.

The chain couples TRBV13 to TRBJ1-2, with TRBD1 identical over 7 bases. V shed 3 bases and J 5 bases; nucleotides not matched to a gene: 6. This CDR3 comprises 14 residues. CDR1 PRHDT and CDR2 FYEKMQ come from the germline V gene (reference sequence). In DNA form, the CDR3 reads TGTGCCAGCAGCTTCGGGACAGCCAGATATGGCTACACCTTC. Protein sequence: CASSFGTARYGYTF. Filled out from reference TRBV13 and TRBJ1-2, the complete variable domain reads AAGVIQSPRHLIKEKRETATLKCYPIPRHDTVYWYQQGPGQDPQFLISFYEKMQSDKGSIPDRFSAQQFSDYHSELNMSSLELGDSALYFCASSFGTARYGYTFGSGTRLTVV.

The chain combines TRBV4-3 with TRBJ2-7; D may be TRBD2 (6 bases). V lost 0 bases and J lost 0, with 15 bases in between. The CDR3 covers 17 residues. The V gene's germline CDR1 is LGHNA and CDR2 YSLEER. CDR3 coding DNA: TGCGCCAGCAGCCAAGATTCACGGGGGAAGAGCTCCTACGAGCAGTACTTC. This codes for CASSQDSRGKSSYEQYF.

In DNA, the CDR3 is TGTGCCTGGAGTGTTACAGGGAACTACGAGCAGTACTTC. Protein: CAWSVTGNYEQYF. The gene calls are TRBV30 and TRBJ2-7, with D possibly TRBD1 on 6 matching bases. The CDR3 loop spans 13 amino acids. Trimming removed 0 bases at V and 3 bases at J, with 9 bases between. CDR1 and CDR2 from the germline V gene are GTSNPN and SVGIG (reference sequence).

J is TRBJ1-2 and V is TRBV6-5, with 9 bases matching TRBD1. V gave up 5 bases and J gave up 8 bases; unmatched junction bases: 3. CDR3 length: 12 residues. Germline V gene lookup returns CDR1 MNHEY and CDR2 SVGAGI. The CDR3 spells CASSQDRGGYTF. The CDR3 coding sequence is TGTGCCAGCAGTCAGGACAGGGGCGGCTACACCTTC.

J is TRBJ2-7 and V is TRBV7-6; a weak D match, TRBD1 (6 bases). Germline V lookup: CDR1 SGHVS, CDR2 FNYEAQ. The CDR3 is 15 residues long. The V and J ends lost 4 bases and 2 bases respectively, with 15 bases between them. DNA of the CDR3: TGTGCCAGCAGCTACGACCAGGGGTGGGCCTACGAGCAGTACTTC. It is translated as CASSYDQGWAYEQYF.

This clone has just one count. The gene calls are TRBV2 and TRBJ1-1, with D unclear. Trimming pared 6 bases from V and 11 bases from J, leaving 13 bases between. CDR1 is SNHLY, CDR2 FYNNEI, per germline. This CDR3 spans 11 amino acids. This chain's CDR3 is CASRGGQMAFF. The CDR3 bases are TGTGCCAGCAGGGGAGGTCAGATGGCTTTCTTT.

This chain links TRBV25-1 with TRBJ1-5, with 7 positions matching TRBD1. This CDR3 region has 15 residues. Trimming took 4 bases from V and 3 from J; bases not matched to a gene: 6. CDR1 is MGHDK, CDR2 SYGVNS, per germline. The CDR3 DNA follows: TGTGCCAGCAGTGGAGACAGGGCCGACAATCAGCCCCAGCATTTT. It translates to CASSGDRADNQPQHF.

The gene calls are TRBV3-1 (or the pseudogene TRBV3-2) and TRBJ1-3; D not certain. Looked up from germline, CDR1 is LGHDT and CDR2 is YNNKEL (reference sequence). Trimming shortened V by 1 base and J by 0 bases, and 19 bases separated the two germline ends. This CDR3 contains 19 residues. The CDR3 spells CASSQAVVDTGYSGNTIYF. Here the CDR3 DNA reads TGTGCCAGCAGCCAAGCAGTTGTTGACACTGGGTACTCTGGAAACACCATATATTTT.

This rearrangement joins TRBV2 to TRBJ2-6; TRBD1 agrees at 10 bases. With V trimmed by 8 bases and J by 4 bases, 11 bases remained unmatched. The CDR3 covers 17 residues. Germline V gene data show CDR1 as SNHLY and CDR2 as FYNNEI. The CDR3 DNA reads as TGTGCCAGCTCCTTGACAGGGGGCGCGGTCGGGGCCAACGTCCTGACTTTC. Amino acid sequence: CASSLTGGAVGANVLTF.

This chain connects TRBV6-5 to TRBJ2-5; 9 bases align to TRBD1. Germline V CDR1 and CDR2: MNHEY, SVGAGI. The trim removed 4 bases at V and 9 bases at J, leaving 6 bases unmatched. The CDR3 totals 13 residues. The CDR3 sequence: CASSLGQGEAQYF. CDR3 DNA: TGTGCCAGCAGTTTGGGACAGGGTGAGGCCCAGTACTTC.

J is TRBJ1-1 and V is TRBV7-9, with unresolved D. Germline values: CDR1 SEHNR, CDR2 FQNEAQ (reference sequence). With 4 bases removed from V and 7 bases from J, the gap between germline ends came to 16 bases. This CDR3 spans 14 amino acids. The CDR3 spells CASSSGEVSLEAFF. As DNA, the CDR3 is TGTGCCAGCAGCTCCGGGGAGGTCAGCCTTGAAGCTTTCTTT.

The gene calls are TRBV6-5 and TRBJ1-2, with 8 bases that match TRBD1. This CDR3 is 12 amino acids long. V shed 6 bases, J shed 3 bases, and the junction held 0 bases outside the gene matches. Looked up from germline, CDR1 is MNHEY and CDR2 is SVGAGI. Written as DNA, the CDR3 is TGTGCCAGCAGGGACAGGGACTATGGCTACACCTTC. Amino acids: CASRDRDYGYTF.

The chain recombines TRBV5-5 with TRBJ1-1, with 7 bases fitting TRBD1. Trimming took 4 bases from V and 0 from J; bases not matched to a gene: 9. There are 16 residues in the CDR3. The V gene's germline CDR1 is SGHKS and CDR2 YYEKEE (reference sequence). The DNA of the CDR3 is TGTGCCAGCAGCATCGACAGGGATAGGATGAACACTGAAGCTTTCTTT. As protein: CASSIDRDRMNTEAFF.

The J gene is TRBJ2-3, the V gene TRBV4-2, with 8 nucleotides matching TRBD2. This CDR3 contains 15 residues. With V trimmed by 4 bases and J by 2 bases, 5 bases remained unmatched. Germline values: CDR1 LGHNA, CDR2 YNFKEQ. The CDR3 region has the DNA TGTGCCAGCAGCCCCCTTAGCGGGGCCACAGATACGCAGTATTTT. Its protein is CASSPLSGATDTQYF.

The chain is built from TRBV28 and TRBJ1-3; D gene unclear. Deletions cut 1 base from V and 4 bases from J, with 11 bases between. The CDR3 covers 15 residues. Germline CDR1 MDHEN, CDR2 SYDVKM. Written as DNA, the CDR3 is TGTGCCAGCAGTTTATCCCAAGGAGGCGGAAACACCATATATTTT. Translation: CASSLSQGGGNTIYF. Looking up the rest from reference TRBV28 and TRBJ1-3 gives the full variable domain: DVKVTQSSRYLVKRTGEKVFLECVQDMDHENMFWYRQDPGLGLRLIYFSYDVKMKEKGDIPEGYSVSREKKERFSLILESASTNQTSMYLCASSLSQGGGNTIYFGEGSWLTVV.

The chain combines TRBV5-8 with TRBJ2-5; 15 bases fit TRBD2. CDR1 is SGHTS and CDR2 is YDEGEE in the germline V gene. V shed 4 bases and J 0 bases; nucleotides not matched to a gene: 7. The CDR3 extends over 18 amino acids. The CDR3 sequence is CASSPGLAGGTYQETQYF. Here the CDR3 DNA reads TGTGCCAGCAGCCCGGGACTAGCGGGGGGCACGTACCAAGAGACCCAGTACTTC.

CDR3: CAISESEDYGYTF. CDR3 DNA: TGTGCCATCAGTGAGTCTGAGGACTATGGCTACACCTTC. This chain connects TRBV10-3 to TRBJ1-2; D is unresolved. The CDR3 is 13 amino acids. Germline V gives CDR1 ENHRY, CDR2 SYGVKD. Trimming removed 0 bases at V and 3 bases at J, with 5 bases between.

The chain is built from TRBV28 and TRBJ1-2; the D gene is possibly TRBD1 (5 bases). The CDR3 has 15 residues. Per germline, CDR1 MDHEN and CDR2 SYDVKM. Trimming shortened V by 4 bases and J by 6 bases, and 18 bases separated the two germline ends. The CDR3 region is CASSSRYRGGHGYTF. For the CDR3, the DNA is TGTGCCAGCAGTTCCCGCTATCGGGGGGGACATGGCTACACCTTC.

This clone appeared once. The V gene is TRBV7-2, the J gene TRBJ1-6, with 9 bases aligning to TRBD1. The trim removed 3 bases at V and 10 bases at J, leaving 7 bases unmatched. The CDR3 consists of 15 residues. Germline V gene data show CDR1 as SGHTA and CDR2 as FQGNSA. The CDR3 here is CASSFRTGESSPLHF. For the CDR3, the DNA is TGTGCCAGCAGCTTCCGGACAGGGGAATCCTCACCCCTCCACTTT.

The chain uses TRBV28 and TRBJ2-7, with 7 bases that match TRBD1. Germline assignment: CDR1 MDHEN and CDR2 SYDVKM. V dropped 6 bases and J dropped 7; count of bases not matched to a gene: 6. CDR3 length equals 12 residues. The CDR3 nucleotides read TGTGCCAGCAGCCGACAGGGTTGGGAGCAGTACTTC. Its protein is CASSRQGWEQYF.

The chain uses TRBV7-6 and TRBJ2-2; 10 nucleotides agree with TRBD2. CDR1 SGHVS and CDR2 FNYEAQ come from the germline V gene. V shed 10 bases, J shed 2 bases, and the junction held 7 bases outside the gene matches. The CDR3 sequence is 15 residues long. The CDR3 nucleotides read TGTGCCACTGGAGCGGGGGGGATAAACACCGGGGAGCTGTTTTTT. Protein product: CATGAGGINTGELFF.

The rearrangement uses TRBV27 and TRBJ2-1, with D possibly TRBD2 on 6 matching bases. The CDR3 length is 15 residues. Trimming took 0 bases from V and 7 from J, leaving 13 bases between them. Germline V CDR1 and CDR2: MNHEY, SMNVEV (reference sequence). As DNA, the CDR3 is TGTGCCAGCAGTTTATCCCGGGGGTTGAGAAATGAGCAGTTCTTC. Translating it yields CASSLSRGLRNEQFF.

J is TRBJ1-1 and V is TRBV27, with D hard to call. The V gene lost 0 bases and the J gene lost 5 bases, with 25 bases spanning the gap. The CDR3 covers 19 residues. Germline CDR1 reads MNHEY; CDR2 reads SMNVEV (reference sequence). CDR3 sequence: CASSLSPHFSTQTDTEAFF. CDR3 coding DNA: TGTGCCAGCAGTTTATCGCCTCACTTCTCCACCCAGACTGATACTGAAGCTTTCTTT.

The chain couples TRBV30 to TRBJ1-6; no reliable D call. The CDR3 extends over 11 amino acids. The ends were cut back, 2 bases at V and 7 bases at J, with 3 bases in the middle. CDR1 is GTSNPN and CDR2 is SVGIG in the germline V gene (reference sequence). The CDR3 here is CAWSLNSPLHF. In DNA, the CDR3 is TGTGCCTGGAGTCTGAATTCACCCCTCCACTTT.

This chain uses TRBV6-5 with TRBJ1-6, with a tentative D call TRBD1 (5 bases). This CDR3 has 15 residues. The V end lost 7 bases, the J end lost 9 bases, and 19 bases lay between the germline ends. From germline, CDR1 is MNHEY and CDR2 SVGAGI. In DNA form, the CDR3 reads TGTGCCAGCACTCCCCCCACGCCAGGGATTTCACCCCTCCACTTT. Protein: CASTPPTPGISPLHF.